The subject of this entry is one TCR beta chain. What this receptor recognizes is not known. No quality values exist for individual bases; no much larger clone is one base distant. TCRbeta CDR3 regions were amplified from genomic DNA by means of the immunoSEQ Assay, a bias-controlled multiplex PCR. In the original analysis: The number of nucleated cells in each sample was estimated by amplification of reference gene primers within the assay. To quantify the absolute abundance of each unique TCRbeta CDR3 rearrangement, sequence reads were collapsed and filtered. For each sample, productive Simpson clonality was calculated as the square root of Simpson's diversity index over productive rearrangements. TCRdb holds this immuneACCESS table with in-frame rearrangements only. Some clones are missing; in checked studies, unresolved V genes explain under half, and the rest has no known cause. The DNA gave D and trimming, while V, J and clone size come from that table. The sample table records 300,000 or so clones; around 86% of these occur just once. The ten largest make up less than 11% of the sample.

This sample stems from a study of blood T cell repertoires in COVID-19 (dated by TCRdb to about 2020). For the wider study: Samples covering the acute and convalescent phases of COVID-19 were provided by collaborators in the United States, Italy and Spain. The prospective study material was composed of cDNA or gDNA derived from T cells, B-cell-depleted T cells, or PBMCs. The dataset comprised deeply sampled blood TCRbeta repertoires from subjects exposed to, actively infected with, or recovered from COVID-19. A freely available public database, intended as a resource for researchers studying the immune response to SARS-CoV-2, is where the repertoires were released. The samples were drawn from the first 160 participants of the ongoing ImmuneRACE study and from 1,254 subjects provided by 6 global collaborators. A de-identified subject ID, COVID-19 status, age in years and sex were almost always included in the sample metadata. HLA class I and class II types, where available, came from metadata supplied by the sample provider rather than from assay-based typing.

General study outcomes and caveats: The quantity of clinical and demographic metadata differed by source and by participant and was supplied without curation.

In the prospective study, participants were 18 to 89 years old, resided in around 25 geographic areas of the United States, and were enrolled through a virtual design. In the prospective study, participants were assigned to cohorts based on the clinical history participants reported in a screening survey and a study questionnaire. Recovered participants in ImmuneRACE Cohort 3 were defined as having two consecutive negative NP/OP PCR tests, clearance from a healthcare professional, or resolution of symptoms. In the prospective study, whole blood, serum and a nasopharyngeal or oropharyngeal swab were collected from each participant by mobile phlebotomists. Participants in the prospective study had the option to provide additional blood draws and questionnaires over a roughly two-month period. Blood samples from the prospective study were shipped frozen or at room temperature prior to DNA extraction.

Spanning cysteine to phenylalanine, the CDR3 consists of 13 amino acids. The sequence is cut down to CDR3 DNA, 39 bases in frame from base 1. From the germline V gene (reference sequence), CDR1 is LGHDT and CDR2 is YNNKEL. Trimming takes 1 base from V and 7 bases from J, and the germline ends sit 10 bases apart. The chain links TRBV3-1 (or the pseudogene TRBV3-2) with TRBJ1-2, with TRBD1 tentatively as D gene (6 bases match). Sequencing was done on a sample of PBMCs or T cells enriched from blood (not recorded which). The sequence came from a woman aged 18-30 years who had recovered from COVID-19. The DNA reads TGTGCCAGCAGCCAAGGTGGGGGCGGTGGCTACACCTTC. Its coded protein is CASSQGGGGGYTF.